This passage covers 27 T cell receptor beta chains from one sample sequenced in a study of CD8+ T cells in alopecia areata. Once RNA had been extracted, it was reverse transcribed into cDNA to act as the sequencing template. Sequenced by immunoSEQ multiplex PCR; TCRdb stores in-frame clones only, minus some. This sample has 150,000 to 200,000 clones, with approximately 57% found just once. Treatment given: oral pan-JAK inhibitor, 5-10 mg twice daily. The sample was CD4+ T cells sorted from blood, taken at week 24, from a patient treated with tofacitinib. All receptors derive from a human donor with alopecia areata.

By proportion, this clone is medium-sized. The J gene is TRBJ2-7, the V gene TRBV2, with D unclear. The V end was cut by 4 bases, the J end by 0 bases, with 4 bases between. The CDR3 contains 12 residues. Germline V CDR1 and CDR2: SNHLY, FYNNEI. This chain's CDR3 is CASSGDSYEQYF. The CDR3 region has the DNA TGTGCCAGCAGTGGAGACTCCTACGAGCAGTACTTC.

This sequence joins TRBV4-1 and TRBJ1-2, with 8 bases identical to TRBD1. V lost 4 bases to trimming and J lost 5 bases; unmatched junction nucleotides: 6. The CDR3 runs to 14 residues. Germline V CDR1 and CDR2: MGHRA, YSYEKL. The DNA of the CDR3 is TGCGCCAGCAGCCTGACGGGACAGGAGTATGGCTACACCTTC. The encoded protein is CASSLTGQEYGYTF.

J is TRBJ1-2 and V is TRBV4-2; D is perhaps TRBD1 (5 bases). This CDR3 has 15 amino acids. The V end lost 0 bases, the J end lost 8 bases, and 16 bases lay between the germline ends. Germline V gene data show CDR1 as LGHNA and CDR2 as YNFKEQ. CDR3 bases: TGTGCCAGCAGCCAAGACCTGGCAGGGCTGGGCGGCTACACCTTC. Translating gives CASSQDLAGLGGYTF.

This chain connects TRBV6-5 to TRBJ1-2; unclear D gene. The CDR3 is 15 residues long. Germline loops: CDR1 MNHEY, CDR2 SVGAGI. The V and J ends lost 2 bases and 2 bases respectively, with 12 bases between them. For the CDR3, the DNA is TGTGCCAGCAGTTACGGGGAGGGTCCGAACTATGGCTACACCTTC. Protein sequence: CASSYGEGPNYGYTF.

In this sample, this clone turned up a few times. This chain uses TRBV5-4 with TRBJ2-5; 7 nucleotides agree with TRBD2. This CDR3 has 14 residues. The trim removed 4 bases at V and 3 bases at J, leaving 6 bases unmatched. The germline V gene encodes CDR1 SGHNT and CDR2 YYREEE (reference sequence). The CDR3 coding sequence is TGTGCCAGCAGCCAATGGAGCGGGAAAGAGACCCAGTACTTC. This gives the protein CASSQWSGKETQYF.

This chain connects TRBV19 to TRBJ2-1, with a possible D match to TRBD1 (5 bases). Per germline, CDR1 LNHDA and CDR2 SQIVND (reference sequence). Trimming took off 3 bases at V and 5 bases at J, with 11 bases between the two ends. This CDR3 is built from 14 residues. Here the CDR3 reads CASSIRRQHNEQFF. As DNA, the CDR3 is TGTGCCAGTAGTATCCGTAGACAGCACAATGAGCAGTTCTTC.

This clone was found a few times. The chain combines TRBV29-1 with TRBJ1-1; possible D gene TRBD1, 6 bases. The length of the CDR3 is 13 residues. V was pared by 7 bases and J by 0 bases, with 12 bases between. The germline V gene encodes CDR1 SQVTM and CDR2 ANQGSEA. The CDR3 loop is CSATGRMNTEAFF. The CDR3 coding sequence is TGCAGCGCCACAGGGAGGATGAACACTGAAGCTTTCTTT.

The J gene is TRBJ1-1, the V gene TRBV30; D may be TRBD1 (6 bases). Germline-derived CDR1 and CDR2 are GTSNPN and SVGIG (reference sequence). V was pared by 1 base and J by 4 bases, with 13 bases between. This CDR3 has 14 residues. The CDR3 DNA is TGTGCCTGGAGTGGGGCAGGGGTATCCACTGAAGCTTTCTTT. Amino acid sequence: CAWSGAGVSTEAFF.

This clone was picked up one time. DNA of the CDR3: TGTGCCAGCAGACAGGGAGTCCTAGCCAAAAACATTCAGTACTTC. This codes for CASRQGVLAKNIQYF. The genes are TRBV6-6 and TRBJ2-4, with D maybe TRBD1 (6 bases). Germline loops: CDR1 MNHNY, CDR2 SVGAGI (reference sequence). This CDR3 is built from 15 residues. Trimming pared 6 bases from V and 0 bases from J, leaving 12 bases between.

This clone turned up a few times. This chain joins TRBV7-9 and TRBJ2-3; 9 nucleotides line up with TRBD2. CDR1 is SEHNR, CDR2 FQNEAQ, per germline (reference sequence). The J segment lost 6 bases and the V segment lost 4 bases, leaving 17 bases of the junction unmatched. This CDR3 region has 18 residues. The CDR3 sequence: CASSSSGGPPPPTDTQYF. Written as DNA, the CDR3 is TGTGCCAGCAGCTCGAGCGGGGGGCCTCCCCCCCCAACGGATACGCAGTATTTT.

The genes are TRBV5-1 and TRBJ1-5; 7 positions match TRBD1. The CDR3 totals 15 residues. Germline V gene data show CDR1 as SGHRS and CDR2 as YFSETQ. The J segment lost 4 bases and the V segment lost 2 bases, leaving 6 bases of the junction unmatched. The chain's CDR3 is CASSFGTTGNQPQHF. The CDR3 DNA sequence: TGCGCCAGCAGCTTCGGCACGACAGGGAATCAGCCCCAGCATTTT.

J is TRBJ1-2 and V is TRBV30, with no clear D. Germline V lookup: CDR1 GTSNPN, CDR2 SVGIG (reference sequence). The CDR3 is made up of 11 amino acids. Between the trimmed V and J ends, which lost 5 bases and 5 bases, there was a span of 9 bases. The CDR3 reads CAWGGGYGYTF. DNA for the CDR3: TGTGCCTGGGGCGGTGGGTATGGCTACACCTTC.

The chain employs TRBV30 and TRBJ2-5; 7 bases agree with TRBD2. The J segment lost 1 base and the V segment lost 0 bases, leaving 5 bases of the junction unmatched. This CDR3 has 15 residues. Germline loops: CDR1 GTSNPN, CDR2 SVGIG (reference sequence). The CDR3 region is CAWSVGAGIQETQYF. In DNA form, the CDR3 reads TGTGCCTGGAGTGTAGGAGCGGGGATCCAAGAGACCCAGTACTTC. The full variable domain, rest sourced from reference TRBV30 and TRBJ2-5, is SQTIHQWPATLVQPVGSPLSLECTVEGTSNPNLYWYRQAAGRGLQLLFYSVGIGQISSEVPQNLSASRPQDRQFILSSKKLLLSDSGFYLCAWSVGAGIQETQYFGPGTRLLVL.

The chain joins TRBV6-1 to TRBJ1-5, with TRBD1 as a possible D gene (5 bases). V gave up 5 bases and J gave up 6 bases, with 14 bases separating them. The CDR3 is 14 amino acids. Germline lookup yields CDR1 MNHNS and CDR2 SASEGT. The CDR3 reads CASSSPGVVQPQHF. The CDR3 DNA is TGTGCCAGCAGTTCCCCGGGGGTGGTTCAGCCCCAGCATTTT.

This clone was seen only once. The rearrangement uses TRBV7-9 and TRBJ1-6; perhaps TRBD1 as D (5 bases). Trimming removed 7 bases from V and 8 bases from J, with 12 bases in between. The germline gives CDR1 SEHNR, CDR2 FQNEAQ (reference sequence). The CDR3 spans 13 residues. As DNA, the CDR3 is TGTGCCAGCAACCGGGGACCGGATTCACCCCTCCACTTT. As protein: CASNRGPDSPLHF.

The chain recombines TRBV7-6 with TRBJ1-6; D remains unclear. The V and J ends lost 5 bases and 9 bases respectively, with 17 bases between them. CDR1 and CDR2 from the germline V gene are SGHVS and FNYEAQ. The CDR3 totals 15 residues. The CDR3 reads CASSAEGRTLSPLHF. The CDR3 DNA reads TGTGCCAGCAGCGCAGAAGGACGCACTCTTTCACCCCTCCACTTT.

This clone was found once. The chain employs TRBV7-2 and TRBJ1-2, with 7 bases fitting TRBD1. Germline V lookup: CDR1 SGHTA, CDR2 FQGNSA. This CDR3 comprises 18 residues. The V segment lost 4 bases and the J segment 3 bases; nucleotides outside the gene matches: 17. CDR3 DNA: TGTGCCAGCAGCTCAAGATCAGGACAGGCGGTTCCTTACTATGGCTACACCTTC. This translates into CASSSRSGQAVPYYGYTF.

The rearrangement links TRBV2 to TRBJ1-2; D unclear. This CDR3 comprises 17 residues. Trimming took off 4 bases at V and 3 bases at J, with 21 bases between the two ends. The germline CDR1 and CDR2 sequences are SNHLY and FYNNEI. As DNA, the CDR3 is TGTGCCAGCAGTGCGAACCGCCGCCTAACAGAGGACTATGGCTACACCTTC. Translation: CASSANRRLTEDYGYTF.

This chain connects TRBV29-1 to TRBJ1-1; D unresolved. CDR1 is SQVTM and CDR2 is ANQGSEA in the germline V gene. V was clipped by 7 bases and J by 0 bases, with 6 bases between them. The CDR3 spans 11 residues. CDR3 sequence reads: CSAGMNTEAFF. The CDR3 region has the DNA TGCAGCGCGGGGATGAACACTGAAGCTTTCTTT.

The J gene is TRBJ1-6, the V gene TRBV30; D ambiguous. Deletions cut 0 bases from V and 6 bases from J, with 12 bases between. The CDR3 is 15 amino acids. CDR1 and CDR2 from the germline V gene are GTSNPN and SVGIG (reference sequence). This CDR3 reads CAWSVSRGSNSPLHF. CDR3 nucleotides: TGTGCCTGGAGTGTTAGTCGGGGATCTAATTCACCCCTCCACTTT. Based on the CDR3 plus reference TRBV30 and TRBJ1-6, the full variable domain is SQTIHQWPATLVQPVGSPLSLECTVEGTSNPNLYWYRQAAGRGLQLLFYSVGIGQISSEVPQNLSASRPQDRQFILSSKKLLLSDSGFYLCAWSVSRGSNSPLHFGNGTRLTVT.

V gene TRBV29-1 combines with J gene TRBJ2-1, with a weak D call TRBD1 (6 bases). CDR1 is SQVTM, CDR2 ANQGSEA, per germline. Trimming took 6 bases from V and 7 from J, leaving 22 bases between them. The CDR3 length is 15 residues. The CDR3 spells CSVVAGTPPWNEQFF. The DNA for the CDR3 is TGCAGCGTCGTAGCCGGGACACCCCCTTGGAATGAGCAGTTCTTC.

The V call is TRBV23-1, the J call TRBJ2-5, with D unresolved. TRBV23-1 is labeled an ORF, and its function is uncertain. CDR3 size: 11 residues. V lost 8 bases to trimming and J lost 1 base, with 5 bases between them. The CDR3 sequence: CASPSQETQYF. The CDR3 nucleotides read TGCGCCAGCCCCAGCCAAGAGACCCAGTACTTC.

The chain links TRBV5-6 to TRBJ1-1; no reliable D call. The V gene's germline CDR1 is SGHDT and CDR2 YYEEEE. V was shortened by 1 base and J by 5 bases, with 12 bases between the two germline ends. The CDR3 is made up of 14 amino acids. CDR3 sequence reads: CASSLRRVRTEAFF. In DNA, the CDR3 is TGTGCCAGCAGCTTGAGAAGGGTACGGACTGAAGCTTTCTTT.

Only a few counts were recorded for this clone. The CDR3 is CAWSLPDRDSYEQYF. CDR3 nucleotides: TGTGCCTGGAGTCTCCCGGACAGGGACTCCTACGAGCAGTACTTC. The J gene is TRBJ2-7, the V gene TRBV30; 8 positions match TRBD1. In germline, CDR1 is GTSNPN, CDR2 SVGIG (reference sequence). Trimming removed 2 bases from V and 0 bases from J; junction bases left unmatched: 6. The length of the CDR3 is 15 residues.

This clone was detected a few times. The CDR3 DNA reads as TGCAGCCCCGCGGATTCGATTTCACCCCTCCACTTT. Residues: CSPADSISPLHF. The chain employs TRBV29-1 and TRBJ1-6; D unresolved. V lost 8 bases and J 9 bases, leaving 14 bases between the germline ends. Per germline, CDR1 SQVTM and CDR2 ANQGSEA. The CDR3 length is 12 residues. Full variable domain (missing parts from reference TRBV29-1 and TRBJ1-6): SAVISQKPSRDICQRGTSLTIQCQVDSQVTMMFWYRQQPGQSLTLIATANQGSEATYESGFVIDKFPISRPNLTFSTLTVSNMSPEDSSIYLCSPADSISPLHFGNGTRLTVT.

A note on this clone: At one boundary the junction diverges from the germline segment, which might be a read error. The V gene is TRBV7-9, the J gene TRBJ2-1, with TRBD2 matching 11 bases. The CDR3 sequence is 15 residues long. Germline V CDR1 and CDR2: SEHNR, FQNEAQ (reference sequence). The CDR3 sequence is CASSLAGPLSGGAVF. The CDR3 bases are TGTGCCAGCAGCTTAGCTGGGCCCCTTAGCGGGGGGGCAGTCTTC.

The sample holds a few counts of this clone. This chain uses TRBV6-6 with TRBJ2-2; no reliable D call. V lost 2 bases and J 4 bases, leaving 11 bases between the germline ends. The length of the CDR3 is 15 residues. Germline lookup yields CDR1 MNHNY and CDR2 SVGAGI (reference sequence). CDR3 protein: CASSYTASGTGELFF. For the CDR3, the DNA is TGTGCCAGCAGTTACACAGCGTCGGGCACCGGGGAGCTGTTTTTT.